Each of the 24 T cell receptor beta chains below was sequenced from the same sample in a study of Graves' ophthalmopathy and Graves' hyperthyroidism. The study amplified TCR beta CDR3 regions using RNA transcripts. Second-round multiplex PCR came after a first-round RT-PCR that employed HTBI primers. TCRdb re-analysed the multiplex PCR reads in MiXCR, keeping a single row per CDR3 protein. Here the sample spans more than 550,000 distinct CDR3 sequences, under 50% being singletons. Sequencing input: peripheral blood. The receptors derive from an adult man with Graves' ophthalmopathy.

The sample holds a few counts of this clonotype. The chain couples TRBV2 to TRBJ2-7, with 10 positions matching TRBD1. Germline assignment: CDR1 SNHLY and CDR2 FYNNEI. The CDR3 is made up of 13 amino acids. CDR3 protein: CAGTGDSSYEQYF. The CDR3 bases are TGTGCTGGGACAGGGGACTCCTCCTACGAGCAGTACTTC.

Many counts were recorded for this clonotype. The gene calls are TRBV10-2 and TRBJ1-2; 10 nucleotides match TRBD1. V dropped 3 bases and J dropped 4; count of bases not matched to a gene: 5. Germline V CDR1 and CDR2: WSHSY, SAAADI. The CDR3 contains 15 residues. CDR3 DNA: TGCGCCAGCAGTGAAAGCGGGACAGGGGTCTATGGCTACACCTTC. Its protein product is CASSESGTGVYGYTF.

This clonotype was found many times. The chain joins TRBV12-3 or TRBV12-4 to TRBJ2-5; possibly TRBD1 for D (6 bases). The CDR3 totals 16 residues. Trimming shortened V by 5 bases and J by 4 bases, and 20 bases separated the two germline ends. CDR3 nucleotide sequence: TGTGCCAGCAGTGGCGGATCGACAGGCCTGGGAGAGACCCAGTACTTC. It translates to CASSGGSTGLGETQYF.

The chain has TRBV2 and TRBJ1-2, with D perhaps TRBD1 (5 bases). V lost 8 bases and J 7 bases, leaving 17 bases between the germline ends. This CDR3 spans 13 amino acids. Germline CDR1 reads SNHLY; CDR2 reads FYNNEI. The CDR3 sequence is CASLFGTEGGYTF. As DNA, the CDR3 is TGTGCCAGCCTCTTTGGGACTGAGGGTGGCTACACCTTC.

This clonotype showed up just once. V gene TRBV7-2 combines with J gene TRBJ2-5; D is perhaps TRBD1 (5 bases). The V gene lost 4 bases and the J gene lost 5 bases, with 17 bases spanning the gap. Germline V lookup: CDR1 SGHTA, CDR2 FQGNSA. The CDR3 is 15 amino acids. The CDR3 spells CASSSYQGEVETQYF. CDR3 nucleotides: TGTGCCAGCAGCTCCTACCAGGGCGAGGTGGAGACCCAGTACTTC.

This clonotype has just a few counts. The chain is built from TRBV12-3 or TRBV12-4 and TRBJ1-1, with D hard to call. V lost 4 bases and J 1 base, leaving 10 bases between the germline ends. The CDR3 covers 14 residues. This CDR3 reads CASSSAGGNTEAFF. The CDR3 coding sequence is TGTGCCAGCAGTTCCGCAGGTGGGAACACTGAAGCTTTCTTT.

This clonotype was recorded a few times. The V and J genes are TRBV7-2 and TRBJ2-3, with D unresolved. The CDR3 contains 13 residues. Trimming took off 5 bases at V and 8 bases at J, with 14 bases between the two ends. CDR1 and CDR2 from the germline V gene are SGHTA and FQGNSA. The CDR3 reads CASSDPLRSTQYF. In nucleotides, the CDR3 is TGTGCCAGCAGCGATCCTCTACGGAGTACGCAGTATTTT.

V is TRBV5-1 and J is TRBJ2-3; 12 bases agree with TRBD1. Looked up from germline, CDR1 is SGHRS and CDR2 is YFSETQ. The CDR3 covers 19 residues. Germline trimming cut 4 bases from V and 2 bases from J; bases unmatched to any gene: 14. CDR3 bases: TGCGCCAGCAGCCCCCGTCCCGGGACAGGGGGCGCCGACACAGATACGCAGTATTTT. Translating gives CASSPRPGTGGADTDTQYF.

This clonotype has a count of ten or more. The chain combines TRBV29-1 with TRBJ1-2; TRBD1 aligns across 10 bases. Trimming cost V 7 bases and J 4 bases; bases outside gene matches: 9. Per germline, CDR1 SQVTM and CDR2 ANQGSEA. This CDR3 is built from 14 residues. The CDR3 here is CSADLGQGVYGYTF. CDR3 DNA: TGCAGCGCTGACCTCGGACAGGGGGTCTATGGCTACACCTTC.

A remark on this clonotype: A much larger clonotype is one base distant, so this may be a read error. Written as DNA, the CDR3 is TGTGCCAGCAGCTTGCTCGACCGCGGACGGGTGAAAGCTTTCTTT. Protein sequence: CASSLLDRGRVKAFF. This rearrangement joins TRBV5-6 to TRBJ1-1, with D unresolved. This CDR3 has 15 residues. Trimming took off 1 base at V and 9 bases at J, with 19 bases between the two ends. CDR1 is SGHDT, CDR2 YYEEEE, per germline.

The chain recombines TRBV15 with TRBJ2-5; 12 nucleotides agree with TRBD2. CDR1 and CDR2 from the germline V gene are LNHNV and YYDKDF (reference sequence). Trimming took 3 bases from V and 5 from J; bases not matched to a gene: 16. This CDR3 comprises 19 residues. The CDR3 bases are TGTGCCACCAGCAGCTTGAGGAGACTAGCGGGGGTGGCAGGCGAGACCCAGTACTTC. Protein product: CATSSLRRLAGVAGETQYF.

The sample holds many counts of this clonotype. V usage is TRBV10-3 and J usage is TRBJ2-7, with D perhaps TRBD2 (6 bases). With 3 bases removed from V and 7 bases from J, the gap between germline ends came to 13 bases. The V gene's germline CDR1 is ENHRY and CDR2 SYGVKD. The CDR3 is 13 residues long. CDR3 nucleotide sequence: TGTGCCATCAGTGAAGGGACTCTGGGAGAGCAGTACTTC. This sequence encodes CAISEGTLGEQYF.

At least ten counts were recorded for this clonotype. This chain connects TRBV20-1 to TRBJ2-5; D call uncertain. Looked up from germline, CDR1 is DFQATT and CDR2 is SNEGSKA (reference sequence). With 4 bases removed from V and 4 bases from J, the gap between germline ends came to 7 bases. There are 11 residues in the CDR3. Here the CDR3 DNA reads TGCAGTGCTAAGGTATCAGAGACCCAGTACTTC. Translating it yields CSAKVSETQYF.

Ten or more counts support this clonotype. Here the CDR3 DNA reads TGCAGCGCCAGGGAGGTCACTGAAGCTTTCTTT. Its protein is CSAREVTEAFF. The rearrangement links TRBV29-1 to TRBJ1-1; D might be TRBD1 (5 bases). The CDR3 contains 11 residues. Per the germline V gene, CDR1 is SQVTM and CDR2 is ANQGSEA. V was shortened by 7 bases and J by 4 bases, with 10 bases between the two germline ends.

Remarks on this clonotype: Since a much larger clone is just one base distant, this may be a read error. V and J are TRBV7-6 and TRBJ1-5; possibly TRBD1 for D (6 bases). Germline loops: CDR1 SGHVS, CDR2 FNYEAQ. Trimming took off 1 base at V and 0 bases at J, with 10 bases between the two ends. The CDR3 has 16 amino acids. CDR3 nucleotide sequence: TGTGCCAGCAGCTTAGGGACAGCCTATAGCAATCAGCCCCAGCATTTT. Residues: CASSLGTAYSNQPQHF.

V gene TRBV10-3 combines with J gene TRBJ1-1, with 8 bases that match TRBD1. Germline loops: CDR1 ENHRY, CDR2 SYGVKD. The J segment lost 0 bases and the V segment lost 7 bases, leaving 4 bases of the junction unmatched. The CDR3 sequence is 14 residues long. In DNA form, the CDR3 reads TGTGCCATCACGGACAGGGACATGAACACTGAAGCTTTCTTT. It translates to CAITDRDMNTEAFF.

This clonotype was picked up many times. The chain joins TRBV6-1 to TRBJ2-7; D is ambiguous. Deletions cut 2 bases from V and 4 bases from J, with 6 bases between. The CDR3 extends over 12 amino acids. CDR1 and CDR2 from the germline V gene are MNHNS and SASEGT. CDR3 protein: CASSELEYEQYF. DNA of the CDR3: TGTGCCAGCAGTGAACTGGAATACGAGCAGTACTTC.

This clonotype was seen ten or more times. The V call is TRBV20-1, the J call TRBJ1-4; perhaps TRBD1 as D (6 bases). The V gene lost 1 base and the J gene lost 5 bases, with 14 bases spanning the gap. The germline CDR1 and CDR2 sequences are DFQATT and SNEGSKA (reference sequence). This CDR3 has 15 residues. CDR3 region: CSARVGGARNEKLFF. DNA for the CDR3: TGCAGTGCTAGAGTTGGGGGCGCAAGGAATGAAAAACTGTTTTTT.

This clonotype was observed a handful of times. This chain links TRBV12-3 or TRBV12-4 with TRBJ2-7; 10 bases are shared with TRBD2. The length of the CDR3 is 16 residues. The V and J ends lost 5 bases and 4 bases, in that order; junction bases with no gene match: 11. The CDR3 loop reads CASSPPGTSARYEQYF. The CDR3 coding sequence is TGTGCCAGCAGTCCCCCCGGGACTAGCGCCCGGTACGAGCAGTACTTC.

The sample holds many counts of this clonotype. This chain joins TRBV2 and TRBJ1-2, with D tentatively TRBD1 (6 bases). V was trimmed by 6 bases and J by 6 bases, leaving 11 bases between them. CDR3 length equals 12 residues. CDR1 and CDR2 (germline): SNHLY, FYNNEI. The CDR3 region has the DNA TGTGCCAGCAGGCGGGGGGCGGATGGCTACACCTTC. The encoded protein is CASRRGADGYTF.

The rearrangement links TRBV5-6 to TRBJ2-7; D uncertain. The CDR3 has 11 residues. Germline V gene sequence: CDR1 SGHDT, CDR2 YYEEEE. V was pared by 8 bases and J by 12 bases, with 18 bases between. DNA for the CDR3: TGTGCCAGTTATCCGAGGCCGTCCCCGTACTTC. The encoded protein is CASYPRPSPYF.

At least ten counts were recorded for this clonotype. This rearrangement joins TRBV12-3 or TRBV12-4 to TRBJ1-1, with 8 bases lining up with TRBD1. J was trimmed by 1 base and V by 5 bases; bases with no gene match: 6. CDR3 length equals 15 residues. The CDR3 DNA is TGTGCCAGCAGTCCAGGGGACAGGAGGAACACTGAAGCTTTCTTT. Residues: CASSPGDRRNTEAFF.

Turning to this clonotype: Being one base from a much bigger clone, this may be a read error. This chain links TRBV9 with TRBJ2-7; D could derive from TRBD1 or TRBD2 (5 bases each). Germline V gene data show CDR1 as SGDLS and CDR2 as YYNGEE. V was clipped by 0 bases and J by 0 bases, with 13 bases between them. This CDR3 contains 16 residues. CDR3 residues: CASSVDMGVSSYEQYF. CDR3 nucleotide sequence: TGTGCCAGCAGCGTAGATATGGGGGTTAGCTCCTACGAGCAGTACTTC.

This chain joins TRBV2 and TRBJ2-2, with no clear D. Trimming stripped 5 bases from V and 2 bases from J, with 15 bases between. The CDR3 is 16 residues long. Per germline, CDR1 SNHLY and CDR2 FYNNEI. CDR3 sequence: CASSYSRPNNTGELFF. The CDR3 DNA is TGTGCCAGCAGTTACTCGAGGCCTAATAACACCGGGGAGCTGTTTTTT. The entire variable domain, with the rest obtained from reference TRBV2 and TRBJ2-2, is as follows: EPEVTQTPSHQVTQMGQEVILRCVPISNHLYFYWYRQILGQKVEFLVSFYNNEISEKSEIFDDQFSVERPDGSNFTLKIRSTKLEDSAMYFCASSYSRPNNTGELFFGEGSRLTVL.